The 28 T cell receptor beta chains given below trace back to one sample, sequenced in a study of blood T cell repertoires in COVID-19. Assay used: immunoSEQ multiplex PCR; TCRdb lists only in-frame clones, some missing. The sample lists some 150,000 clones, around four fifths occurring once. Sequenced input: PBMCs or T cells enriched from blood (not recorded which). Every receptor here comes from a woman in her forties who had recovered from COVID-19.

This rearrangement joins TRBV29-1 to TRBJ1-2; the D is unclear. V was clipped by 3 bases and J by 2 bases, with 13 bases between them. Germline V CDR1 and CDR2: SQVTM, ANQGSEA. CDR3 length: 14 amino acids. CDR3: CSVEWGGYNYGYTF. As DNA, the CDR3 is TGCAGCGTTGAGTGGGGAGGATACAACTATGGCTACACCTTC.

The chain joins TRBV21-1 to TRBJ2-3; no DNA check was done on the table's D call, TRBD2. TRBV21-1 is a documented pseudogene. The CDR3 totals 21 residues. CDR3 region: CASSKLIGPSSNSGITDTQYF. The CDR3 DNA reads as TGTGCCAGCAGCAAATTGATTGGGCCTAGCTCTAACTCGGGGATCACAGATACGCAGTATTTT.

The genes are TRBV9 and TRBJ2-2; TRBD2 agrees at 8 bases. Looked up from germline, CDR1 is SGDLS and CDR2 is YYNGEE. The CDR3 consists of 18 residues. Trimming at V came to 0 bases and at J to 1 base, leaving 8 bases not matched to a gene. In DNA, the CDR3 is TGTGCCAGCAGCGTAGCTTCTACTAGCGGAGGGAACACCGGGGAGCTGTTTTTT. Its protein product is CASSVASTSGGNTGELFF. The full variable domain, its missing parts supplied by reference TRBV9 and TRBJ2-2, is DSGVTQTPKHLITATGQRVTLRCSPRSGDLSVYWYQQSLDQGLQFLIQYYNGEERAKGNILERFSAQQFPDLHSELNLSSLELGDSALYFCASSVASTSGGNTGELFFGEGSRLTVL.

This clone was seen only a few times. The chain links TRBV10-3 to TRBJ2-7; 7 nucleotides align to TRBD1. The CDR3 sequence is 15 residues long. V was clipped by 3 bases and J by 2 bases; unmatched bases: 7. Per germline, CDR1 ENHRY and CDR2 SYGVKD. In DNA, the CDR3 is TGTGCCATCAGTGATTCCGGGACAGTAACCTACGAGCAGTACTTC. Protein product: CAISDSGTVTYEQYF.

This clone showed up just a few times. The chain combines TRBV19 with TRBJ1-6; D may be TRBD1 (5 bases). CDR3 length equals 15 residues. Germline lookup yields CDR1 LNHDA and CDR2 SQIVND (reference sequence). The V and J ends lost 3 bases and 9 bases respectively, with 15 bases between them. CDR3 sequence: CASSISQGGGSPLHF. As DNA, the CDR3 is TGTGCCAGTAGTATTAGCCAGGGCGGTGGTTCACCCCTCCACTTT.

The gene calls are TRBV18 and TRBJ2-2; 10 positions match TRBD1. This CDR3 spans 16 amino acids. The trim removed 5 bases at V and 3 bases at J, leaving 6 bases unmatched. In germline, CDR1 is KGHSH, CDR2 LQKENI. CDR3 in DNA: TGTGCCAGCTCATCCTACGGGACAGGGGACACCGGGGAGCTGTTTTTT. Protein: CASSSYGTGDTGELFF.

The chain couples TRBV7-9 to TRBJ1-2; the D gene is possibly TRBD1 (5 bases). Germline-derived CDR1 and CDR2 are SEHNR and FQNEAQ (reference sequence). V lost 5 bases and J lost 2, with 12 bases in between. The CDR3 is made up of 14 amino acids. CDR3 sequence reads: CASSPRGGNYGYTF. CDR3 DNA: TGTGCCAGCAGCCCCCGGGGGGGGAACTATGGCTACACCTTC. The full variable domain, rest sourced from reference TRBV7-9 and TRBJ1-2, is DTGVSQNPRHKITKRGQNVTFRCDPISEHNRLYWYRQTLGQGPEFLTYFQNEAQLEKSRLLSDRFSAERPKGSFSTLEIQRTEQGDSAMYLCASSPRGGNYGYTFGSGTRLTVV.

Only a few counts were recorded for this clone. The chain has TRBV9 and TRBJ2-7, with D tentatively TRBD2 (6 bases). Germline-derived CDR1 and CDR2 are SGDLS and YYNGEE. V was shortened by 0 bases and J by 4 bases, with 14 bases between the two germline ends. CDR3 length equals 15 residues. This CDR3 reads CASSVEGGRDYEQYF. The DNA for the CDR3 is TGTGCCAGCAGCGTAGAGGGAGGCCGCGATTACGAGCAGTACTTC.

The V gene is TRBV27, the J gene TRBJ2-1; 11 positions agree with TRBD2. V lost 0 bases, J lost 6 bases, and 1 base stayed unmatched. The CDR3 sequence is 15 residues long. Per germline, CDR1 MNHEY and CDR2 SMNVEV (reference sequence). The CDR3 nucleotides are TGTGCCAGCAGTTTATCTGGGACTAGCGGCAATGAGCAGTTCTTC. It encodes CASSLSGTSGNEQFF.

The chain recombines TRBV19 with TRBJ2-3; TRBD1 agrees at 11 bases. The V gene's germline CDR1 is LNHDA and CDR2 SQIVND (reference sequence). This CDR3 has 18 amino acids. V was pared by 5 bases and J by 0 bases, with 10 bases of the junction left unmatched. The CDR3, as DNA: TGTGCCAGTAGTCCCGACCGGACAGGGGGCCATAGCACAGATACGCAGTATTTT. Its translation is CASSPDRTGGHSTDTQYF.

The chain couples TRBV4-1 to TRBJ1-1, with unresolved D. V lost 0 bases, J lost 2 bases, and 10 bases lay in between. The germline CDR1 and CDR2 sequences are MGHRA and YSYEKL. The CDR3 covers 15 residues. The CDR3 nucleotides read TGCGCCAGCAGCCAAGATGAGGGTCGAAACACTGAAGCTTTCTTT. Its translation is CASSQDEGRNTEAFF.

This chain joins TRBV5-1 and TRBJ2-1, with TRBD2 identical over 8 bases. The CDR3 has 14 amino acids. The junction had 9 bases not matched to a gene; V was cut back by 7 bases and J by 6 bases. The germline gives CDR1 SGHRS, CDR2 YFSETQ. This chain's CDR3 is CASSDSGTANEQFF. DNA of the CDR3: TGCGCCAGCTCGGATAGCGGGACGGCCAATGAGCAGTTCTTC. Full variable domain (rest looked up from reference TRBV5-1 and TRBJ2-1): KAGVTQTPRYLIKTRGQQVTLSCSPISGHRSVSWYQQTPGQGLQFLFEYFSETQRNKGNFPGRFSGRQFSNSRSEMNVSTLELGDSALYLCASSDSGTANEQFFGPGTRLTVL.

This chain joins TRBV30 and TRBJ2-1; 8 bases fit TRBD2. Germline lookup yields CDR1 GTSNPN and CDR2 SVGIG (reference sequence). J gave up 8 bases and V 0 bases, and 6 bases lay outside the gene matches. CDR3 size: 14 residues. The CDR3 coding sequence is TGTGCCTGGAGTGTAGGACTAGCTCGGGATGAGCAGTTCTTC. Its translation: CAWSVGLARDEQFF. Full variable domain (remainder filled in from reference TRBV30 and TRBJ2-1): SQTIHQWPATLVQPVGSPLSLECTVEGTSNPNLYWYRQAAGRGLQLLFYSVGIGQISSEVPQNLSASRPQDRQFILSSKKLLLSDSGFYLCAWSVGLARDEQFFGPGTRLTVL.

The chain links TRBV5-1 to TRBJ2-3, with D tentatively TRBD1 (5 bases). V shed 2 bases and J shed 3 bases, with 13 bases lying between them. The CDR3 covers 15 residues. Germline CDR1 and CDR2: SGHRS and YFSETQ. The CDR3 is CASSFRGPETDTQYF. For the CDR3, the DNA is TGCGCCAGCAGCTTTAGGGGCCCCGAAACAGATACGCAGTATTTT. Full variable domain (rest looked up from reference TRBV5-1 and TRBJ2-3): KAGVTQTPRYLIKTRGQQVTLSCSPISGHRSVSWYQQTPGQGLQFLFEYFSETQRNKGNFPGRFSGRQFSNSRSEMNVSTLELGDSALYLCASSFRGPETDTQYFGPGTRLTVL.

The chain recombines TRBV25-1 with TRBJ1-1, with D tentatively TRBD1 (5 bases). Between the trimmed V and J ends, which lost 5 bases and 2 bases, there was a span of 15 bases. There are 15 residues in the CDR3. Germline V gene data show CDR1 as MGHDK and CDR2 as SYGVNS. The CDR3 sequence is CASSPSRGTNTEAFF. The CDR3 DNA reads TGTGCCAGCAGTCCCTCAAGGGGTACAAACACTGAAGCTTTCTTT.

J is TRBJ2-2 and V is TRBV30, with D hard to call. Trimming took 2 bases from V and 4 from J, leaving 8 bases between them. The CDR3 is 13 residues long. Germline V gene lookup returns CDR1 GTSNPN and CDR2 SVGIG (reference sequence). CDR3 loop: CAWSTTSTGELFF. In DNA, the CDR3 is TGTGCCTGGAGTACGACTTCCACCGGGGAGCTGTTTTTT.

This clone occurred once. V gene TRBV19 combines with J gene TRBJ1-1; possible D gene TRBD1, 5 bases. In germline, CDR1 is LNHDA, CDR2 SQIVND (reference sequence). With 7 bases removed from V and 5 bases from J, the gap between germline ends came to 11 bases. CDR3 size: 12 residues. The chain's CDR3 is CASTARGTEAFF. CDR3 DNA sequence: TGTGCCAGTACCGCCCGGGGGACTGAAGCTTTCTTT.

The gene calls are TRBV28 and TRBJ1-2; the D gene is possibly TRBD1 (5 bases). Germline V gives CDR1 MDHEN, CDR2 SYDVKM. Trimming took 3 bases from V and 1 from J, leaving 12 bases between them. CDR3 size: 15 residues. In DNA form, the CDR3 reads TGTGCCAGCAGTTTGGCAACAAGGGGTAACTATGGCTACACCTTC. It codes for CASSLATRGNYGYTF.

This clone was picked up one time. V is TRBV30 and J is TRBJ1-6, with D possibly matching TRBD1 (6 bases). Trimming removed 2 bases at V and 1 base at J, with 9 bases between. Per germline, CDR1 GTSNPN and CDR2 SVGIG (reference sequence). The CDR3 runs 15 residues. The DNA for the CDR3 is TGTGCCTGGAGTCCTCAGGGGTCCTATAATTCACCCCTCCACTTT. Translating it yields CAWSPQGSYNSPLHF.

The V and J genes are TRBV9 and TRBJ2-3; TRBD2 matches 13 bases. J lost 5 bases, V lost 4 bases, and 7 bases had no gene match. In germline, CDR1 is SGDLS, CDR2 YYNGEE. The CDR3 runs 16 residues. The DNA of the CDR3 is TGTGCCAGCAGCCCATTACTAGCGGGAGGGAAAGATACGCAGTATTTT. Amino acid sequence: CASSPLLAGGKDTQYF.

J is TRBJ2-1 and V is TRBV5-1, with TRBD2 matching over 10 bases. Unmatched junction bases numbered 9, after V lost 4 bases and J lost 2 bases. Germline values: CDR1 SGHRS, CDR2 YFSETQ. CDR3 length: 17 amino acids. The chain's CDR3 is CASSRILAGGTYNEQFF. CDR3 in DNA: TGCGCCAGCAGCAGGATATTAGCGGGAGGTACCTACAATGAGCAGTTCTTC. Filled out from reference TRBV5-1 and TRBJ2-1, the complete variable domain reads KAGVTQTPRYLIKTRGQQVTLSCSPISGHRSVSWYQQTPGQGLQFLFEYFSETQRNKGNFPGRFSGRQFSNSRSEMNVSTLELGDSALYLCASSRILAGGTYNEQFFGPGTRLTVL.

J is TRBJ1-1 and V is TRBV5-1; the D is unclear. This CDR3 has 15 amino acids. In germline, CDR1 is SGHRS, CDR2 YFSETQ. Trimming removed 1 base at V and 1 base at J, with 11 bases between. The CDR3 loop is CASSLQRMRNTEAFF. In DNA form, the CDR3 reads TGCGCCAGCAGCTTGCAGCGGATGCGGAACACTGAAGCTTTCTTT.

A note on this clone: A junction end diverges from the germline sequence, so it may reflect a read error. The chain combines TRBV29-1 with TRBJ2-7; 9 nucleotides line up with TRBD2. This CDR3 comprises 14 residues. The germline V gene has CDR1 SQVTM and CDR2 ANQGSEA. The CDR3, as DNA: TGCAGCGTGGAAGCGGGAGGAAATTCCTACGAGCAGTACTTC. Encoded protein: CSVEAGGNSYEQYF.

This clone has ten or more counts. V and J are TRBV27 and TRBJ2-5; possibly TRBD2 for D (6 bases). CDR1 and CDR2 (germline): MNHEY, SMNVEV (reference sequence). CDR3 length: 15 residues. V lost 2 bases and J 7 bases, leaving 17 bases between the germline ends. CDR3 protein: CASSLISGGPGTQYF. The CDR3 region has the DNA TGTGCCAGCAGTTTAATTTCCGGAGGGCCGGGGACCCAGTACTTC.

This chain joins TRBV9 and TRBJ2-5; D is possibly TRBD2 (5 bases). Trimming removed 3 bases from V and 4 bases from J, with 10 bases in between. The CDR3 length is 13 residues. Germline CDR1 reads SGDLS; CDR2 reads YYNGEE. The CDR3 nucleotides read TGTGCCAGCAGCGCGGGGAGCCCAGAGACCCAGTACTTC. Its protein product is CASSAGSPETQYF. The full variable domain, completed using reference TRBV9 and TRBJ2-5, is DSGVTQTPKHLITATGQRVTLRCSPRSGDLSVYWYQQSLDQGLQFLIQYYNGEERAKGNILERFSAQQFPDLHSELNLSSLELGDSALYFCASSAGSPETQYFGPGTRLLVL.

The V call is TRBV19, the J call TRBJ2-5, with 9 bases fitting TRBD1. CDR1 is LNHDA, CDR2 SQIVND, per germline (reference sequence). The length of the CDR3 is 13 residues. After removal of 6 bases from V and 1 base from J, the junction contained 0 bases not matched to a gene. The CDR3 spells CASRDRGQETQYF. Written as DNA, the CDR3 is TGTGCCAGTAGGGACAGGGGCCAAGAGACCCAGTACTTC.

A single count supports this clone. The chain links TRBV2 to TRBJ2-3; TRBD2 matches 11 bases. CDR3 size: 15 residues. J lost 3 bases, V lost 3 bases, and 2 bases had no gene match. CDR1 and CDR2 (germline): SNHLY, FYNNEI. CDR3 sequence reads: CASSDRTSGTDTQYF. The CDR3 nucleotides are TGTGCCAGCAGTGACAGGACTAGCGGGACAGATACGCAGTATTTT.

The rearrangement joins TRBV5-6 to TRBJ2-7; D is possibly TRBD1 (6 bases). The CDR3 totals 14 residues. Germline lookup yields CDR1 SGHDT and CDR2 YYEEEE. V was clipped by 6 bases and J by 4 bases, with 17 bases between them. CDR3 bases: TGTGCCAGCACCTTAGACGCCAGGGGATACGAGCAGTACTTC. Amino acid sequence: CASTLDARGYEQYF.